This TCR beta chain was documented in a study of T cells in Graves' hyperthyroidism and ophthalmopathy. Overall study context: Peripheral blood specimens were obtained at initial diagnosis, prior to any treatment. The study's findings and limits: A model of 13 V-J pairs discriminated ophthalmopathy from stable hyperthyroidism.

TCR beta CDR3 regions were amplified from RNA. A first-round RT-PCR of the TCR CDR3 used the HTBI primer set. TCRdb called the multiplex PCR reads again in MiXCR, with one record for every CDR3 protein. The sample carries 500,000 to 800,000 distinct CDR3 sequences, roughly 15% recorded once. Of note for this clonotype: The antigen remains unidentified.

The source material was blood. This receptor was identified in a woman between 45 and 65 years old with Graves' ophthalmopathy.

This CDR3 reads CAISPKGGSYGYTF. Here the CDR3 DNA reads TGTGCCATCAGCCCGAAGGGAGGGAGCTATGGCTACACCTTC. The gene calls are TRBV10-3 and TRBJ1-2; D gene ambiguous. The CDR3 extends over 14 amino acids. The germline CDR1 and CDR2 sequences are ENHRY and SYGVKD. V was cut by 6 bases and J by 4 bases, with 15 bases left in between.